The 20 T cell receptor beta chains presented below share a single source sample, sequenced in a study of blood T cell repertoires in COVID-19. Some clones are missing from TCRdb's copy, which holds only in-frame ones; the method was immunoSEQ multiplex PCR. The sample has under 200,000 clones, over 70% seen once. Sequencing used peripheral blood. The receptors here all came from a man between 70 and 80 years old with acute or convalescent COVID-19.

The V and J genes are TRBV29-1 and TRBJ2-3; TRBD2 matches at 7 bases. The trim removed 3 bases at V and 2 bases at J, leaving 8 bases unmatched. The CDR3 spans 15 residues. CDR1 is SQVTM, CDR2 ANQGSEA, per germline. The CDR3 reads CSVDIGLADTDTQYF. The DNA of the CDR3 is TGCAGCGTTGATATAGGGCTAGCGGACACAGATACGCAGTATTTT.

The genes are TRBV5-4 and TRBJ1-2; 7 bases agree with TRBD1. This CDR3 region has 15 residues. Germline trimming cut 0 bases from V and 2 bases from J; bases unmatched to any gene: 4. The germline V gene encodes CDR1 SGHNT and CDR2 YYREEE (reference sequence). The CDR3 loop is CASSLARGANYGYTF. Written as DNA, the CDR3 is TGTGCCAGCAGCTTGGCCAGGGGGGCCAACTATGGCTACACCTTC.

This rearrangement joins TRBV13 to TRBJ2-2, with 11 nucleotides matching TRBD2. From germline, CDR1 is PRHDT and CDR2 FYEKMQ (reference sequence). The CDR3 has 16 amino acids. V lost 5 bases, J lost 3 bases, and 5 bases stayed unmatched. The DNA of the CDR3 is TGTGCCAGCAGCCGACGACTAGCGGGGTACACCGGGGAGCTGTTTTTT. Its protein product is CASSRRLAGYTGELFF.

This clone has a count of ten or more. The CDR3 DNA sequence: TGCGCCAGCAGTGATGGAGGCTCTGGAAACACCATATATTTT. Amino acids: CASSDGGSGNTIYF. The chain links TRBV10-1 to TRBJ1-3; D is unresolved. The V gene lost 3 bases and the J gene lost 0 bases, with 6 bases spanning the gap. The CDR3 totals 14 residues. Germline V lookup: CDR1 WNHNN, CDR2 SYGVQD (reference sequence).

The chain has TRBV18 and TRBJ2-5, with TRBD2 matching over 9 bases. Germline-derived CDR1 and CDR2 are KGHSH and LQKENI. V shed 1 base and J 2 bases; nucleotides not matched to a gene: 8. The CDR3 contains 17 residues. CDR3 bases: TGTGCCAGCTCACCACTCGGAGGCGGGGGGGTACAAGAGACCCAGTACTTC. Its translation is CASSPLGGGGVQETQYF.

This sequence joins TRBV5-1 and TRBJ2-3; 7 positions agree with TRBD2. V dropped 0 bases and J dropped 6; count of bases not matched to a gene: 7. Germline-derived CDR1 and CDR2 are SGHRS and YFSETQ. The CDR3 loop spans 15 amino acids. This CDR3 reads CASSLAGTTRDTQYF. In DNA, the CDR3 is TGCGCCAGCAGCTTGGCCGGGACTACCAGGGATACGCAGTATTTT.

In DNA, the CDR3 is TGTGCCAGCAGCTTACAAGGGACAGCAACTAATGAAAAACTGTTTTTT. Residues: CASSLQGTATNEKLFF. The rearrangement links TRBV7-2 to TRBJ1-4; 7 positions match TRBD1. CDR3 length: 16 amino acids. V was clipped by 2 bases and J by 0 bases; unmatched bases: 3. Germline V CDR1 and CDR2: SGHTA, FQGNSA.

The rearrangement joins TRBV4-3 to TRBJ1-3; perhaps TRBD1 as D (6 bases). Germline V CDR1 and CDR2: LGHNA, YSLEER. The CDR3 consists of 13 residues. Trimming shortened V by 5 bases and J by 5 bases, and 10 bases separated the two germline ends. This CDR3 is CASSKDSRNTIYF. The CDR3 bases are TGCGCCAGCAGCAAGGACAGCCGAAACACCATATATTTT.

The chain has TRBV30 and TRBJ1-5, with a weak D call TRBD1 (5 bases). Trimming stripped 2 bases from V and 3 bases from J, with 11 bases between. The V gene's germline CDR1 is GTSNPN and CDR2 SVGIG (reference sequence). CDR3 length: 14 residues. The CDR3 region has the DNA TGTGCCTGGAGTATAGGGGCGGACAATCAGCCCCAGCATTTT. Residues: CAWSIGADNQPQHF.

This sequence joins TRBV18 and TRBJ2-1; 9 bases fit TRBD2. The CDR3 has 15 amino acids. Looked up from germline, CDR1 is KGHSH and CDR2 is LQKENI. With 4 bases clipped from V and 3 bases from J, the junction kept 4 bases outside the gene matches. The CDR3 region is CASSLAGGNYNEQFF. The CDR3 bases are TGTGCCAGCTCACTGGCGGGAGGGAACTACAATGAGCAGTTCTTC.

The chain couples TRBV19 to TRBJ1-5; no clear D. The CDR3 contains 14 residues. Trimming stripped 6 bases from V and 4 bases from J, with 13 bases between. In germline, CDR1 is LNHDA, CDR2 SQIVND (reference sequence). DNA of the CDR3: TGTGCCAGTAGCGGAGAGGGTTCGAATCAGCCCCAGCATTTT. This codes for CASSGEGSNQPQHF.

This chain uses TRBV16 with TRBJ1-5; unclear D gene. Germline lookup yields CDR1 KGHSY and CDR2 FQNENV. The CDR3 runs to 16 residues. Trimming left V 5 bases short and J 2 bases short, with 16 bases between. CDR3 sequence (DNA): TGTGCCAGCAGCATATTTTCCGGGGTTGGCAATCAGCCCCAGCATTTT. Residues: CASSIFSGVGNQPQHF.

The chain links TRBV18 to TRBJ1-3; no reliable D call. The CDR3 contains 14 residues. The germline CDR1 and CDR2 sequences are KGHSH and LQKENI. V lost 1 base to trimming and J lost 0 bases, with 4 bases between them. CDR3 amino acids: CASSPQSSGNTIYF. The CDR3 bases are TGTGCCAGCTCACCACAGAGCTCTGGAAACACCATATATTTT.

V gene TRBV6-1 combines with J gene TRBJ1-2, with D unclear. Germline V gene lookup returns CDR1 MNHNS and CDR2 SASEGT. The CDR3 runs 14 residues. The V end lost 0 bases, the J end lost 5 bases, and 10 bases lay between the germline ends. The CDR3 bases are TGTGCCAGCAGTGAAGCGCGCGACAAATATGGCTACACCTTC. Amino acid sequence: CASSEARDKYGYTF.

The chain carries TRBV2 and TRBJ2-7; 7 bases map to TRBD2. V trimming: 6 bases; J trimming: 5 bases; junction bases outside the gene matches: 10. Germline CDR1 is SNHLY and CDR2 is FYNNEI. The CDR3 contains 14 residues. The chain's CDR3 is CASRRSAGRDEQYF. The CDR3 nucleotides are TGTGCCAGCAGGAGGTCAGCGGGGAGAGACGAGCAGTACTTC.

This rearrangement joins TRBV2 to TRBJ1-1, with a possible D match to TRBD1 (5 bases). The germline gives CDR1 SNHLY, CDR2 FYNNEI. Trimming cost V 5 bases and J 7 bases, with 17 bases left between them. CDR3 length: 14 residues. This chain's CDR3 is CASSSTVVGVEAFF. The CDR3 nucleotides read TGTGCCAGCAGTTCGACAGTGGTAGGGGTTGAAGCTTTCTTT.

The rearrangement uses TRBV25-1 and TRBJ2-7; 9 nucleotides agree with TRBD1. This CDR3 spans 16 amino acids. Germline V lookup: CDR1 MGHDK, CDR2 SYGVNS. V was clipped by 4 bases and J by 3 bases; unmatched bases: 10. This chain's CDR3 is CASSGSTGGAYYEQYF. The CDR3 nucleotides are TGTGCCAGCAGTGGCTCAACAGGGGGCGCCTACTACGAGCAGTACTTC.

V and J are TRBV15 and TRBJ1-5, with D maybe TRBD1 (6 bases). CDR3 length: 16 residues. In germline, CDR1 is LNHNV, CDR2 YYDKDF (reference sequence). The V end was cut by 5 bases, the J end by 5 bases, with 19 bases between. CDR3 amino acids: CATSLMQTGGHQPQHF. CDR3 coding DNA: TGTGCCACCAGCCTCATGCAGACCGGGGGGCATCAGCCCCAGCATTTT.

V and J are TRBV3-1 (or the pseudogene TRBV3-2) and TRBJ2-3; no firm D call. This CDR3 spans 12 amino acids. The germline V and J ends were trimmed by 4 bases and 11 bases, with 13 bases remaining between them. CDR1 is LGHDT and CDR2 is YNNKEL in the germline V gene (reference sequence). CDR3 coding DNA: TGTGCCAGCAGCCCTAGGAGCGAGGTGCAGTATTTT. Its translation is CASSPRSEVQYF.

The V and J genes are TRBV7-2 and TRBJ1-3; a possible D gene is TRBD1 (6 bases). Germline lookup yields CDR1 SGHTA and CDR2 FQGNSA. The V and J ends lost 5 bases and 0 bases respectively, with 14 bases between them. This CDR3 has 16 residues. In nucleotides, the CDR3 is TGTGCCAGCAGCCCTACGGCGGGGGCCTCTGGAAACACCATATATTTT. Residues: CASSPTAGASGNTIYF.